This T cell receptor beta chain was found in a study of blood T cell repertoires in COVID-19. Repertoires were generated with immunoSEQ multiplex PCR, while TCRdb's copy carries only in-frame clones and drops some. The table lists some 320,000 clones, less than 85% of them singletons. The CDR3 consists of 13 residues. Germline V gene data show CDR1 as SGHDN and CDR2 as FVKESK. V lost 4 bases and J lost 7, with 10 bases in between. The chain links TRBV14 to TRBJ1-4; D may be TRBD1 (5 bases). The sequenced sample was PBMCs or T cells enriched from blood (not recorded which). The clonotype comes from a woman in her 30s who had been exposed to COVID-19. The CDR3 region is CASSPREGEKLFF. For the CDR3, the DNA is TGTGCCAGCAGCCCCAGGGAGGGTGAAAAACTGTTTTTT.